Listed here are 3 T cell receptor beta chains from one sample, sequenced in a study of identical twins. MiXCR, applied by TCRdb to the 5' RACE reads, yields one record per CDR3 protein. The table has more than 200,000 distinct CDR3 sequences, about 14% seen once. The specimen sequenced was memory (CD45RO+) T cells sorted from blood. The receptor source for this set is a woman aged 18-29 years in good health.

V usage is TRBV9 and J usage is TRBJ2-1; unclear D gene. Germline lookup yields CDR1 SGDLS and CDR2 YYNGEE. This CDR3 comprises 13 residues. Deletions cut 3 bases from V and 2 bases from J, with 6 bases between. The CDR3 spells CASSGAPYNEQFF. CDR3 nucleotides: TGTGCCAGCAGCGGTGCCCCCTACAATGAGCAGTTCTTC. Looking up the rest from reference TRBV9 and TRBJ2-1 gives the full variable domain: DSGVTQTPKHLITATGQRVTLRCSPRSGDLSVYWYQQSLDQGLQFLIQYYNGEERAKGNILERFSAQQFPDLHSELNLSSLELGDSALYFCASSGAPYNEQFFGPGTRLTVL.

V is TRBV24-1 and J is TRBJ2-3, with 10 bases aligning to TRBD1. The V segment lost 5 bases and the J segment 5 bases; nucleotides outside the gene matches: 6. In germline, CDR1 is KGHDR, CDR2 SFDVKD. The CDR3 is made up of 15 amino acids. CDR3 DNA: TGTGCCACCAGTGCTAAGGGACAGGGGCGAGATACGCAGTATTTT. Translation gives CATSAKGQGRDTQYF.

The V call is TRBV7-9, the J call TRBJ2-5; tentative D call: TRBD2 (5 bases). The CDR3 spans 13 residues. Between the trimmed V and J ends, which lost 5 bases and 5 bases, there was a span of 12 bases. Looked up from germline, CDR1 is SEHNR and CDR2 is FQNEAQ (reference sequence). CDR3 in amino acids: CASSLGMAETQYF. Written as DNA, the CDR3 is TGTGCCAGCAGCCTCGGGATGGCGGAGACCCAGTACTTC.